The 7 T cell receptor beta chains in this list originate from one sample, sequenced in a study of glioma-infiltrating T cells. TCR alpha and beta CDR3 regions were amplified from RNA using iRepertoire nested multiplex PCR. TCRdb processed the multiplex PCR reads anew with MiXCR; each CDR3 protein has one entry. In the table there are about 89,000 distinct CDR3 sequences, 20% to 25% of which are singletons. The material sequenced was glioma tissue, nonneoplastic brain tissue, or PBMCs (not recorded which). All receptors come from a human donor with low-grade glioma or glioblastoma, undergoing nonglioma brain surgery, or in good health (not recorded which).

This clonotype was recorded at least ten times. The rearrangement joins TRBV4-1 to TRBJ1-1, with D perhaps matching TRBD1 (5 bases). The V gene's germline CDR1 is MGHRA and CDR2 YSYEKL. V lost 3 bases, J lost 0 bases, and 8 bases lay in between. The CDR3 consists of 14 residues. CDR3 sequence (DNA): TGCGCCAGCAGCCAGCGGACACTGAACACTGAAGCTTTCTTT. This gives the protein CASSQRTLNTEAFF.

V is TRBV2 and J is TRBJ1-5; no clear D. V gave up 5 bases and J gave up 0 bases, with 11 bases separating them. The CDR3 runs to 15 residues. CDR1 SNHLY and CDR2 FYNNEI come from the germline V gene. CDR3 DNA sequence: TGTGCCAGCAGTCAAAAGGACGGTAGCAATCAGCCCCAGCATTTT. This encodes CASSQKDGSNQPQHF. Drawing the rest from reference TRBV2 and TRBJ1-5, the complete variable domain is EPEVTQTPSHQVTQMGQEVILRCVPISNHLYFYWYRQILGQKVEFLVSFYNNEISEKSEIFDDQFSVERPDGSNFTLKIRSTKLEDSAMYFCASSQKDGSNQPQHFGDGTRLSIL.

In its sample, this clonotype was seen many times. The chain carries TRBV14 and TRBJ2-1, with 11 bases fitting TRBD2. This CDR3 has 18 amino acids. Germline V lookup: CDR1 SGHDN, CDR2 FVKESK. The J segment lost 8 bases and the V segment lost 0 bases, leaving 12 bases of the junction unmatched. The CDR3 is CASSQERSVAGGSDEQFF. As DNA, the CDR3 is TGTGCCAGCAGCCAAGAACGGTCGGTAGCGGGAGGGTCGGATGAGCAGTTCTTC.

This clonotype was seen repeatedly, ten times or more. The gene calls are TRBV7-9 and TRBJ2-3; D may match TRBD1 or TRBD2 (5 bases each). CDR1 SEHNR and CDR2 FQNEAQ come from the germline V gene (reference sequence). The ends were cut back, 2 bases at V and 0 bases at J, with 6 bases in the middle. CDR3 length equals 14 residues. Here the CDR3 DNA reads TGTGCCAGCAGCTTACGGGACAGCACAGATACGCAGTATTTT. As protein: CASSLRDSTDTQYF.

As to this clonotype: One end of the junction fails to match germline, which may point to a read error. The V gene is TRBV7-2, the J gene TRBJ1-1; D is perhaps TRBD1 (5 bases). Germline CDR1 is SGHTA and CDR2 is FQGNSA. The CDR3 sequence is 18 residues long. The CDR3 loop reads CASSLQGVGQIINTGAFF. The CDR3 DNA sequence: TGTGCCAGCAGCTTGCAAGGGGTTGGCCAGATAATTAACACTGGAGCTTTCTTT.

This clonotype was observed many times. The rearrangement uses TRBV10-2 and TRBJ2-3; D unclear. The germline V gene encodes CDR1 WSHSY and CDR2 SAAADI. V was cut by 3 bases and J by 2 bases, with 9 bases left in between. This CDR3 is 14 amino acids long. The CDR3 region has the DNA TGCGCCAGCAGTGATCAGCGATTCACAGATACGCAGTATTTT. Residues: CASSDQRFTDTQYF.

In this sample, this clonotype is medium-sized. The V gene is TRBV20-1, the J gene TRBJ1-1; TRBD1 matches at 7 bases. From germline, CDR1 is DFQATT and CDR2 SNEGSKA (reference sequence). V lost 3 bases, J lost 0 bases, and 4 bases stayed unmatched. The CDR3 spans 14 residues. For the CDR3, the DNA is TGCAGTGCTAGCGGGGACAGCATGAACACTGAAGCTTTCTTT. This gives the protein CSASGDSMNTEAFF.